A single sample is the source of the 28 T cell receptor beta chains below, sequenced in a study of response to subunit inactivated influenza vaccine. TCRdb ran MiXCR on the RT-PCR reads and lists one entry per CDR3 protein. The sample gives under 550,000 distinct CDR3 sequences, 7.6% of which show up once; 13% is in the top ten. Sequencing was performed on PBMCs from blood, taken less than 30 months after vaccination. The receptors were sampled from a man between 50 and 75 years old who received an inactivated influenza vaccine.

V usage is TRBV4-3 and J usage is TRBJ2-3, with 16 bases matching TRBD2. The trim removed 3 bases at V and 3 bases at J, leaving 6 bases unmatched. Germline CDR1 LGHNA, CDR2 YSLEER. CDR3 length equals 18 residues. As DNA, the CDR3 is TGCGCCAGCAGCCAGGGACTAGCGGGAGGGCAAACAACAGATACGCAGTATTTT. It codes for CASSQGLAGGQTTDTQYF.

This clonotype was seen at least ten times. The chain employs TRBV12-3 or TRBV12-4 and TRBJ2-2, with TRBD1 matching 9 bases. CDR3 length: 14 residues. Trimming took 10 bases from V and 5 from J; bases not matched to a gene: 8. In DNA form, the CDR3 reads TGTGCCACCAGCCGGACAGGGGTAACCGGGGAGCTGTTTTTT. Protein: CATSRTGVTGELFF.

This clonotype showed up many times. CDR3 DNA sequence: TGTGCCACCAGTGAGCCGGGTAGAGACACTGAAGCTTTCTTT. Translating gives CATSEPGRDTEAFF. The chain couples TRBV24-1 to TRBJ1-1, with no clear D. The V and J ends lost 4 bases and 3 bases respectively, with 11 bases between them. Germline CDR1 is KGHDR and CDR2 is SFDVKD. The CDR3 runs to 14 residues.

The V call is TRBV4-3, the J call TRBJ2-7, with D tentatively TRBD2 (6 bases). This CDR3 is 15 amino acids long. The V gene's germline CDR1 is LGHNA and CDR2 YSLEER. The V and J ends lost 0 bases and 4 bases respectively, with 13 bases between them. This CDR3 is CASSQDMGLLYEQYF. CDR3 bases: TGCGCCAGCAGCCAAGATATGGGACTCCTGTACGAGCAGTACTTC.

The chain has TRBV28 and TRBJ1-5; D unresolved. The CDR3 runs to 14 residues. The V end lost 6 bases, the J end lost 2 bases, and 11 bases lay between the germline ends. Germline V gives CDR1 MDHEN, CDR2 SYDVKM. The CDR3 DNA is TGTGCCAGCAGACGAGATAGTCGCAATCAGCCCCAGCATTTT. Protein sequence: CASRRDSRNQPQHF.

The J gene is TRBJ2-3, the V gene TRBV20-1; either TRBD1 or TRBD2 may supply D (6 bases each). The CDR3 extends over 15 amino acids. Per the germline V gene, CDR1 is DFQATT and CDR2 is SNEGSKA (reference sequence). V shed 4 bases and J shed 6 bases, with 20 bases lying between them. CDR3 sequence: CSATPTGAGMDTQYF. CDR3 nucleotides: TGCAGTGCTACGCCGACGGGGGCAGGGATGGATACGCAGTATTTT.

This clonotype turned up a few times. V and J are TRBV12-5 and TRBJ1-5; D remains unclear. The ends were cut back, 1 base at V and 7 bases at J, with 11 bases in the middle. This CDR3 contains 14 residues. The germline CDR1 and CDR2 sequences are LGHNT and FRNRAP. CDR3 loop: CASGLDEGWQPQHF. In DNA form, the CDR3 reads TGTGCTAGTGGTTTGGACGAGGGTTGGCAGCCCCAGCATTTT.

This chain connects TRBV5-1 to TRBJ2-2; D may correspond to TRBD1 or TRBD2 (5 bases each). Germline assignment: CDR1 SGHRS and CDR2 YFSETQ. V was cut by 4 bases and J by 6 bases, with 19 bases left in between. CDR3 length: 16 amino acids. The DNA for the CDR3 is TGCGCCAGCAGCCCCCAAGGACAAAGCGGTTCCGGGGAGCTGTTTTTT. This gives the protein CASSPQGQSGSGELFF.

This clonotype was seen only a few times. V is TRBV2 and J is TRBJ2-7, with D maybe TRBD1 (6 bases). V gave up 5 bases and J gave up 5 bases, with 16 bases separating them. This CDR3 contains 14 residues. Germline V CDR1 and CDR2: SNHLY, FYNNEI. The CDR3 reads CASSSRTVLNEQYF. The CDR3 region has the DNA TGTGCCAGCAGTTCCCGGACAGTCTTAAACGAGCAGTACTTC.

This chain uses TRBV20-1 with TRBJ2-1; 13 positions match TRBD2. The germline V gene encodes CDR1 DFQATT and CDR2 SNEGSKA (reference sequence). This CDR3 spans 13 amino acids. The J segment lost 7 bases and the V segment lost 6 bases, leaving 3 bases of the junction unmatched. As DNA, the CDR3 is TGCAGTGCCCGGACTAGCGGGAGAAATGAGCAGTTCTTC. As protein: CSARTSGRNEQFF.

The chain has TRBV20-1 and TRBJ2-5, with D tentatively TRBD2 (6 bases). The germline V gene has CDR1 DFQATT and CDR2 SNEGSKA (reference sequence). Trimming removed 3 bases from V and 4 bases from J, with 21 bases in between. This CDR3 contains 16 residues. CDR3 residues: CSARALRTAGAETQYF. CDR3 sequence (DNA): TGCAGTGCTAGGGCACTTAGAACAGCGGGCGCAGAGACCCAGTACTTC.

The V gene is TRBV10-3, the J gene TRBJ1-3; 7 bases fit TRBD1. The length of the CDR3 is 14 residues. Per the germline V gene, CDR1 is ENHRY and CDR2 is SYGVKD. J was trimmed by 2 bases and V by 10 bases; bases with no gene match: 8. The CDR3 loop reads CATSEGTAGNTIYF. The CDR3 bases are TGTGCCACCAGCGAGGGGACAGCTGGAAACACCATATATTTT.

The chain couples TRBV4-2 to TRBJ2-7, with 9 bases fitting TRBD1. The junction had 12 bases not matched to a gene; V was cut back by 2 bases and J by 7 bases. The CDR3 runs 16 residues. CDR1 and CDR2 (germline): LGHNA, YNFKEQ. CDR3 in DNA: TGTGCCAGCAGCCAACCCGAAGGGGACAGGGTGGGGGAGCAGTACTTC. Residues: CASSQPEGDRVGEQYF.

The sample holds a few counts of this clonotype. This sequence joins TRBV5-5 and TRBJ2-2; no clear D gene. The CDR3 has 15 residues. Trimming stripped 0 bases from V and 6 bases from J, with 12 bases between. CDR1 is SGHKS, CDR2 YYEKEE, per germline (reference sequence). CDR3 bases: TGTGCCAGCAGCTTGGACGCCATTAGGGCCGGGGAGCTGTTTTTT. Amino acids: CASSLDAIRAGELFF.

CDR3 sequence: CASSSGQWDLNEQFF. Written as DNA, the CDR3 is TGTGCCAGCAGCTCGGGACAGTGGGACCTCAATGAGCAGTTCTTC. The V gene is TRBV5-6, the J gene TRBJ2-1; 7 bases agree with TRBD1. CDR1 SGHDT and CDR2 YYEEEE come from the germline V gene. Germline trimming cut 3 bases from V and 6 bases from J; bases unmatched to any gene: 9. This CDR3 spans 15 amino acids. The full variable domain, in which reference TRBV5-6 and TRBJ2-1 provide the parts outside the CDR3, is DAGVTQSPTHLIKTRGQQVTLRCSPKSGHDTVSWYQQALGQGPQFIFQYYEEEERQRGNFPDRFSGHQFPNYSSELNVNALLLGDSALYLCASSSGQWDLNEQFFGPGTRLTVL.

A word on this clonotype: Germline and junction disagree at one end, which may indicate a read error. The chain couples TRBV10-2 to TRBJ2-1; 9 bases agree with TRBD2. The germline gives CDR1 WSHSY, CDR2 SAAADI. The CDR3 runs to 18 residues. CDR3 DNA: TGCGCCAGCACCCCTGGCGGGGGGGCCCGCAGCTCCTGCAATGAGCAGTTCTTC. Amino acids: CASTPGGGARSSCNEQFF.

This clonotype occurred many times. The rearrangement joins TRBV27 to TRBJ2-7, with D possibly TRBD2 on 6 matching bases. The CDR3 has 15 residues. The germline V and J ends were trimmed by 3 bases and 2 bases, with 14 bases remaining between them. CDR1 MNHEY and CDR2 SMNVEV come from the germline V gene (reference sequence). CDR3 DNA sequence: TGTGCCAGCAGTTTGAGCAGCGGGCATCCCTACGAGCAGTACTTC. It is translated as CASSLSSGHPYEQYF.

V and J are TRBV6-4 and TRBJ2-1, with D perhaps matching TRBD2 (6 bases). The V end lost 6 bases, the J end lost 0 bases, and 12 bases lay between the germline ends. Germline V gene data show CDR1 as MRHNA and CDR2 as SNTAGT. This CDR3 has 15 amino acids. The CDR3 DNA reads as TGTGCCAGCAGCCTTTATAGCGGCTCCTACAATGAGCAGTTCTTC. As protein: CASSLYSGSYNEQFF.

The chain combines TRBV20-1 with TRBJ2-7; 9 bases align to TRBD2. The junction had 9 bases not matched to a gene; V was cut back by 1 base and J by 5 bases. Germline V gene lookup returns CDR1 DFQATT and CDR2 SNEGSKA (reference sequence). This CDR3 has 15 residues. In DNA form, the CDR3 reads TGCAGTGCTAGAGCAGCAGGGACTAGCATCCACGAGCAGTACTTC. It encodes CSARAAGTSIHEQYF.

This clonotype has only a few counts. The V call is TRBV5-6, the J call TRBJ2-3, with D tentatively TRBD1 (5 bases). The V gene's germline CDR1 is SGHDT and CDR2 YYEEEE. Trimming pared 4 bases from V and 1 base from J, leaving 16 bases between. The CDR3 has 16 amino acids. CDR3: CASSPEGVWGTDTQYF. For the CDR3, the DNA is TGTGCCAGCAGCCCCGAAGGGGTTTGGGGCACAGATACGCAGTATTTT.

V and J are TRBV6-5 and TRBJ2-7; 7 bases are a match to TRBD1. V shed 2 bases, J shed 2 bases, and the junction held 3 bases outside the gene matches. CDR1 and CDR2 from the germline V gene are MNHEY and SVGAGI. The CDR3 is made up of 14 amino acids. CDR3 coding DNA: TGTGCCAGCAGTTACGGGACAGAAGCCTACGAGCAGTACTTC. This translates into CASSYGTEAYEQYF.

The chain carries TRBV6-5 and TRBJ2-3; TRBD2 matches 7 bases. V shed 8 bases, J shed 2 bases, and the junction held 7 bases outside the gene matches. The CDR3 length is 14 residues. Per the germline V gene, CDR1 is MNHEY and CDR2 is SVGAGI. Here the CDR3 reads CASGLAGITDTQYF. CDR3 DNA: TGTGCCAGCGGTTTAGCGGGTATCACAGATACGCAGTATTTT.

The chain carries TRBV10-3 and TRBJ2-1; 8 bases line up with TRBD1. CDR3 size: 15 residues. V was clipped by 10 bases and J by 0 bases; unmatched bases: 8. Germline assignment: CDR1 ENHRY and CDR2 SYGVKD. CDR3 DNA: TGTGCCACCACGACAGGGGACCGCTCCTACAATGAGCAGTTCTTC. Translating gives CATTTGDRSYNEQFF.

For the CDR3, the DNA is TGTGCCAGCAGCTGGGGACGTCTCCTCTCTGGGGCCAACGTCCTGACTTTC. Its translation is CASSWGRLLSGANVLTF. The chain combines TRBV5-6 with TRBJ2-6; possibly TRBD1 or TRBD2 for D (5 bases each). V gave up 3 bases and J gave up 0 bases, with 13 bases separating them. The CDR3 sequence is 17 residues long. The germline V gene has CDR1 SGHDT and CDR2 YYEEEE.

The chain joins TRBV18 to TRBJ1-1; D perhaps matches TRBD1 (6 bases). Germline CDR1 KGHSH, CDR2 LQKENI. The V end lost 2 bases, the J end lost 4 bases, and 14 bases lay between the germline ends. This CDR3 is 15 amino acids long. The CDR3 reads CASSPGQGLITEAFF. The CDR3 nucleotides read TGTGCCAGCTCACCAGGTCAGGGGCTGATCACTGAAGCTTTCTTT.

This clonotype was counted a few times. V usage is TRBV20-1 and J usage is TRBJ2-7; TRBD2 might be the D (6 bases). The CDR3 runs 13 residues. Germline-derived CDR1 and CDR2 are DFQATT and SNEGSKA (reference sequence). The V end was cut by 3 bases, the J end by 4 bases, with 13 bases between. CDR3 nucleotide sequence: TGCAGTGCTAGCGCCCGGAGGGGTTACGAGCAGTACTTC. It translates to CSASARRGYEQYF.

The chain uses TRBV20-1 and TRBJ2-6, with D unclear. V lost 6 bases to trimming and J lost 3 bases, with 9 bases between them. Germline lookup yields CDR1 DFQATT and CDR2 SNEGSKA (reference sequence). The CDR3 is made up of 13 amino acids. CDR3 sequence: CSADADGANVLTF. As DNA, the CDR3 is TGCAGTGCCGATGCAGATGGGGCCAACGTCCTGACTTTC.

This clonotype was seen only a few times. The V gene is TRBV20-1, the J gene TRBJ2-1, with D possibly being TRBD2 (5 bases). Trimming took off 6 bases at V and 4 bases at J, with 19 bases between the two ends. There are 15 residues in the CDR3. Germline assignment: CDR1 DFQATT and CDR2 SNEGSKA (reference sequence). The CDR3 DNA sequence: TGCAGTGCGCGGATAGCGATGGCTACTTACAATGAGCAGTTCTTC. It codes for CSARIAMATYNEQFF.